This T cell receptor beta chain emerged from a study of T cell responses to AZD1222 COVID-19 vaccine. Study-level information: Investigators merged groups given second doses at roughly 4 or roughly 12 weeks.

A remark on this clone: Its specificity is unknown.

Study outcomes and limitations: Samples come after the peak T cell response, not at day 14. White British ancestry dominated among donors, who included more females, and clonal diversity was possibly underestimated.

Profiling relied on immunoSEQ multiplex PCR, and the TCRdb table lists in-frame clones only, not all of them. The sample has almost 80,000 clones; approximately 90% are singletons. CDR3 length: 13 residues. Trimming took off 0 bases at V and 6 bases at J, with 6 bases between the two ends. The V gene's germline CDR1 is PRHDT and CDR2 FYEKMQ (reference sequence). V gene TRBV13 combines with J gene TRBJ2-1; D is uncertain. Sequenced here: peripheral blood, sampled on day 0 of AZD1222 vaccination. This receptor was taken from an adult in good health. The CDR3 sequence is CASSLGRSNEQFF. Here the CDR3 DNA reads TGTGCCAGCAGCTTAGGGAGGTCCAATGAGCAGTTCTTC.